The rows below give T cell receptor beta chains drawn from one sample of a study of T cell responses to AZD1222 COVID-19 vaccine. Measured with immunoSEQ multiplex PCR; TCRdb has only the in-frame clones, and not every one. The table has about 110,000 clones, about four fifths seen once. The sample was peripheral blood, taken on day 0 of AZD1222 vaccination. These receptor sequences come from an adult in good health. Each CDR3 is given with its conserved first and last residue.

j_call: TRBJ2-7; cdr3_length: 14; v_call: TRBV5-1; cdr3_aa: CASSMTGKGYEQYF
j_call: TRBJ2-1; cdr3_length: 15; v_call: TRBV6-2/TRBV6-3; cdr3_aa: CASSSLAGLYNEQFF
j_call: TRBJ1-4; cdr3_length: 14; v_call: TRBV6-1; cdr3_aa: CASSVGQLNEKLFF
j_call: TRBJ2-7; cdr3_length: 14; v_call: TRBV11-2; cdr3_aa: CASSPGGAPYEQYF
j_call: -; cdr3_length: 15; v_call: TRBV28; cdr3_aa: CASSILSVVNQPQYF
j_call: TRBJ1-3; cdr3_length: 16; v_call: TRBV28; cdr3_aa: CASTTLRAGHRNTIYF
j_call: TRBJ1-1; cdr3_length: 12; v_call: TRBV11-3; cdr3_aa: CASSQQNTEAFF
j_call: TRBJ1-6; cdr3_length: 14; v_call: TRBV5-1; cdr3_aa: CASSLGQANSPLHF
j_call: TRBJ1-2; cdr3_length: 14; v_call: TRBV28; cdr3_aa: CASSVQGANYGYTF
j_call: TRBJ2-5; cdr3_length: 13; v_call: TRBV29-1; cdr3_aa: CSAHSQGGETQYF
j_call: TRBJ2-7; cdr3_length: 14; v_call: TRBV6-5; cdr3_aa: CASSYPPGKPEQYF
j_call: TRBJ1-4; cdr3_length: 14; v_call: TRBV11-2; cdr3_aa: CASSPTGIGEKLFF
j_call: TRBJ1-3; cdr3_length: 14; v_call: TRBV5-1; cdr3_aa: CASSIGTGGNTIYF
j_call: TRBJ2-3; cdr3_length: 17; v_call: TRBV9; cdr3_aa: CASSVEGRGGWTDTQYF
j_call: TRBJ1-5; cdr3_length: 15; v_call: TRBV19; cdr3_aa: CASSIVQGAAQPQHF
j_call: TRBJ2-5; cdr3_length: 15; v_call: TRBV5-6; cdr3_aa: CASSLAVGAAETQYF
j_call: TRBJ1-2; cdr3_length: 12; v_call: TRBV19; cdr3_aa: CASSISGYGYTF
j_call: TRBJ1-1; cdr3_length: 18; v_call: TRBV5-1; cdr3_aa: CASSLTGTGGAKTTEAFF
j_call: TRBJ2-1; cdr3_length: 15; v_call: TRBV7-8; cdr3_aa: CASSSQRGHYNEQFF
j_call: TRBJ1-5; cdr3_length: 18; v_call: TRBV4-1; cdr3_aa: CASSQESLGRGSNQPQHF
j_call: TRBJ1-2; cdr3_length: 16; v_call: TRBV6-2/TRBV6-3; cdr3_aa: CASSTSGTLFRHGYTF
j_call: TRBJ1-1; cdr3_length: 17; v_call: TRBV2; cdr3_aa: CASSEAVTVPPNTEAFF
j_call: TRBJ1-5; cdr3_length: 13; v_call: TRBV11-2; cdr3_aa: CASSFRGNQPQHF
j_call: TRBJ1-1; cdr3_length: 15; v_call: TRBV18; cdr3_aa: CASSQASAMNTEAFF
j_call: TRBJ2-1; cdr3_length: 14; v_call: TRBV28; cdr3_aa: CASNPSGRWNEQFF
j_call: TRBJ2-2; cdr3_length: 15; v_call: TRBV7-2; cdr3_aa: CASRRDRVYTGELFF
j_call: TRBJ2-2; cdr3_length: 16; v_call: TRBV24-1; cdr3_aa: CATSDPQGVNTGELFF
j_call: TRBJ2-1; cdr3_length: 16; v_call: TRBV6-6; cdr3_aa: CASSYGPAGEENEQFF
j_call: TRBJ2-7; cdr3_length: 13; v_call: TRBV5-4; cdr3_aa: CASSLVPNYEQYF
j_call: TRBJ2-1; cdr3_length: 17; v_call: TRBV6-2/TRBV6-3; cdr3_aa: CASSSPPGLEVSNEQFF
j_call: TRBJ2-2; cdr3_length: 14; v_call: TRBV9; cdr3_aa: CASSVTPTVGELFF
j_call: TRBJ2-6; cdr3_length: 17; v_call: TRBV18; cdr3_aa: CASSLAGGRTGANVLTF
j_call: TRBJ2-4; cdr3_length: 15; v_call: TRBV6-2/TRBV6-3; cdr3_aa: CASSRTGVAKNIQYF
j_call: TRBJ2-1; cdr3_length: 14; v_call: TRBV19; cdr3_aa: CASSNQRGGFEQFF
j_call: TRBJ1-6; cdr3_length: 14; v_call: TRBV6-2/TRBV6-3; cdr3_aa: CASSYSGGGSPLHF
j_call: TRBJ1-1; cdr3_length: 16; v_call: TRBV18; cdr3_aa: CASSTEVRGENTEAFF
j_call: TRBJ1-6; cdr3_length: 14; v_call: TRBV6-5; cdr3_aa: CASSFRQGSSPLHF
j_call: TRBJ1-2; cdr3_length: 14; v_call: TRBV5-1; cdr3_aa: CASSTQGGDYGYTF
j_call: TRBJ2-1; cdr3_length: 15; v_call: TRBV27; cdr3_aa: CASSFKGYSYNEQFF
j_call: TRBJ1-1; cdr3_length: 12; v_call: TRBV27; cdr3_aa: CASSLLVRDAFF
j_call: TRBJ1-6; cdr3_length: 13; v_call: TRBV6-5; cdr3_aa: CASSYSLGSPLHF
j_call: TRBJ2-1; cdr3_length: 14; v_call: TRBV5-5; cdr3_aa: CASSSIGAYNEQFF
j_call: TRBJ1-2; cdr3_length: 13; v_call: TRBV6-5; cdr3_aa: CASTRASLYGYTF
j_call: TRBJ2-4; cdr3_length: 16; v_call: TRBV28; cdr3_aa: CASTRGGGPHKNIQYF
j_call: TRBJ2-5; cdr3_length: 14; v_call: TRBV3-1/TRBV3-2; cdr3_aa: CASSQEIGPGTQYF
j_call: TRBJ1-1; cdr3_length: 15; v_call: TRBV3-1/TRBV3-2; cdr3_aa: CASSQEGQLNTEAFF
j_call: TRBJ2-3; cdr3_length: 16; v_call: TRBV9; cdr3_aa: CASSSSSGRVGDTQYF